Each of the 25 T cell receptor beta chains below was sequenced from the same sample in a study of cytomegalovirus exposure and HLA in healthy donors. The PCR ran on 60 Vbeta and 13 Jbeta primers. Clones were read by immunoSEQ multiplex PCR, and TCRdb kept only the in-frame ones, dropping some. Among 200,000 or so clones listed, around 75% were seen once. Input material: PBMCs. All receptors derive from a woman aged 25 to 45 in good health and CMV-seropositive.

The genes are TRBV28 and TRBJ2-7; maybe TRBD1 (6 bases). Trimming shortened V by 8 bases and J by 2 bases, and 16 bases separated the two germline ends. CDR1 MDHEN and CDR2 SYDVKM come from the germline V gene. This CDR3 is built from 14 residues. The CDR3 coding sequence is TGTGCCAGCCTGACACAAGGGGGACCCTACGAGCAGTACTTC. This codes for CASLTQGGPYEQYF.

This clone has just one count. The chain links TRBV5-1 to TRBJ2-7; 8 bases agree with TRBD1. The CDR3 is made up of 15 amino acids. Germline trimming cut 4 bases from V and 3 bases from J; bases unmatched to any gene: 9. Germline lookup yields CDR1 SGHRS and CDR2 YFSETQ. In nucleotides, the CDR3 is TGCGCCAGCAGCATCGGGACAGGAATTTTCTACGAGCAGTACTTC. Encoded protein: CASSIGTGIFYEQYF.

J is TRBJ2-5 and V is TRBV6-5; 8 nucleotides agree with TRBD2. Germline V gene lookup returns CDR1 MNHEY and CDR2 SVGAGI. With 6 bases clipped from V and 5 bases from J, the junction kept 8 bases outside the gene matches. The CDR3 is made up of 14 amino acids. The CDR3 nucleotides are TGTGCCAGCAGGGTAGCGGGAAGGGGTGAGACCCAGTACTTC. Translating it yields CASRVAGRGETQYF.

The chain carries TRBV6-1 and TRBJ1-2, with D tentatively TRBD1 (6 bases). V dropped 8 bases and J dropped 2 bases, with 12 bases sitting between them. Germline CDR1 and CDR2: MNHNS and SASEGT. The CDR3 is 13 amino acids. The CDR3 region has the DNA TGTGCCAGCCCCGGACAGACCAACTATGGCTACACCTTC. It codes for CASPGQTNYGYTF.

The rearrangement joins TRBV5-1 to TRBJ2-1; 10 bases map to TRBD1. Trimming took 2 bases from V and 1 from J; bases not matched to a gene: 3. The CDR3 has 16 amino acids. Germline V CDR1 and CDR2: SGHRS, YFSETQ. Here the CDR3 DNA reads TGCGCCAGCAGCTTTGGGACAGGGGCATCCTACAATGAGCAGTTCTTC. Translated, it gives CASSFGTGASYNEQFF.

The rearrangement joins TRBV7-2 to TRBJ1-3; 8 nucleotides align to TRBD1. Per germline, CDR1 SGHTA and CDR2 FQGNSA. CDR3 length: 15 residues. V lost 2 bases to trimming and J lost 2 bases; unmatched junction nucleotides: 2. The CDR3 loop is CASSLRTGTGNTIYF. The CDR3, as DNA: TGTGCCAGCAGCTTAAGGACAGGGACTGGAAACACCATATATTTT. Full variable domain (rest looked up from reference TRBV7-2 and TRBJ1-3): GAGVSQSPSNKVTEKGKDVELRCDPISGHTALYWYRQSLGQGLEFLIYFQGNSAPDKSGLPSDRFSAERTGGSVSTLTIQRTQQEDSAVYLCASSLRTGTGNTIYFGEGSWLTVV.

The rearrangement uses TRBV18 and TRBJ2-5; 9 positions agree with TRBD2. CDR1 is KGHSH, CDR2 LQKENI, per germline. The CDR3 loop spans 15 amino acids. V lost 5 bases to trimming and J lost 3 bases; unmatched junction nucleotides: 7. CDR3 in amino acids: CASSFGTSRKETQYF. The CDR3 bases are TGTGCCAGCTCATTCGGGACTAGCAGGAAAGAGACCCAGTACTTC. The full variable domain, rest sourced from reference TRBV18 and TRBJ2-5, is NAGVMQNPRHLVRRRGQEARLRCSPMKGHSHVYWYRQLPEEGLKFMVYLQKENIIDESGMPKERFSAEFPKEGPSILRIQQVVRGDSAAYFCASSFGTSRKETQYFGPGTRLLVL.

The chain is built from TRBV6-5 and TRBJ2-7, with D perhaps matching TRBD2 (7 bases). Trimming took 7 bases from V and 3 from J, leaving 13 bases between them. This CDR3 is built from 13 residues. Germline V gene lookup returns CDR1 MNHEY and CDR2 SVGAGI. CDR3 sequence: CASKRGAGYEQYF. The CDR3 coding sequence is TGTGCCAGCAAACGGGGGGCTGGCTACGAGCAGTACTTC.

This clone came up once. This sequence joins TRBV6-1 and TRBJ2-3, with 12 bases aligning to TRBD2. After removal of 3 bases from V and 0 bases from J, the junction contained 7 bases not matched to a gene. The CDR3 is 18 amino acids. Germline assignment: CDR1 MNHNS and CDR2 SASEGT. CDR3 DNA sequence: TGTGCCAGCAGTGAGCGCCTGGGACTAGCGGGTAGCACAGATACGCAGTATTTT. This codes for CASSERLGLAGSTDTQYF.

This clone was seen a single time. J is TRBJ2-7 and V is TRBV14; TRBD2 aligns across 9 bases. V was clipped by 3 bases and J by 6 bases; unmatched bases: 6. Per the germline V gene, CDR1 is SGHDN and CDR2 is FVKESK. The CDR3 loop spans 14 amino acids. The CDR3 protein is CASSQRGLASEQYF. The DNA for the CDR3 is TGTGCCAGCAGCCAGAGGGGACTAGCAAGCGAGCAGTACTTC.

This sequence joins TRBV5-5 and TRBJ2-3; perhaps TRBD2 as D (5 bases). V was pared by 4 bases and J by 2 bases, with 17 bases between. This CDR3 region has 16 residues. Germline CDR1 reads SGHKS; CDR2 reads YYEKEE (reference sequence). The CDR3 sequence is CASSQRVGTTTDTQYF. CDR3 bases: TGTGCCAGCAGCCAGAGGGTGGGTACGACCACAGATACGCAGTATTTT.

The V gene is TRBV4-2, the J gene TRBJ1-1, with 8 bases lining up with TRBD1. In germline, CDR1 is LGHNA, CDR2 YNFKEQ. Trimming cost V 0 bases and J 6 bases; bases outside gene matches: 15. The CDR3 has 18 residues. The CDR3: CASSQDPVAGGGLAEAFF. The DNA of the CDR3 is TGTGCCAGCAGCCAAGATCCCGTGGCAGGGGGCGGATTGGCTGAAGCTTTCTTT.

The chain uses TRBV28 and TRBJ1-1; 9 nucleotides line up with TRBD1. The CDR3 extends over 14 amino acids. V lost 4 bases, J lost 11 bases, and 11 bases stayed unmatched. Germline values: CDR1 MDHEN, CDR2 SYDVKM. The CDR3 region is CASSSGQGYFGAFF. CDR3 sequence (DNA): TGTGCCAGCAGTTCGGGACAGGGATATTTTGGGGCTTTCTTT.

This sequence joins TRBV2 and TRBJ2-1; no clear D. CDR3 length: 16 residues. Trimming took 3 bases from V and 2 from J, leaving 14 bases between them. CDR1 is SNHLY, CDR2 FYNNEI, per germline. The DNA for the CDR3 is TGTGCCAGCAGTGAGTCGGGTTCCCCCACCTACAATGAGCAGTTCTTC. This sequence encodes CASSESGSPTYNEQFF.

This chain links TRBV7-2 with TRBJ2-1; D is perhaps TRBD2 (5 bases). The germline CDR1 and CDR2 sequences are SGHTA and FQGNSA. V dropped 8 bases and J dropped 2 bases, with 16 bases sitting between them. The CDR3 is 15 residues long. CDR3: CASHTRALPYNEQFF. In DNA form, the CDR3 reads TGTGCCAGCCACACGAGGGCCCTCCCCTACAATGAGCAGTTCTTC.

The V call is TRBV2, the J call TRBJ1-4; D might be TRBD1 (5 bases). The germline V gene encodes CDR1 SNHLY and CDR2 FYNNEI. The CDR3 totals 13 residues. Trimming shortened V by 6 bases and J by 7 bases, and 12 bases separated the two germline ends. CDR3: CASSPRRGEKLFF. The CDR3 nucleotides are TGTGCCAGCAGCCCTCGAAGGGGTGAAAAACTGTTTTTT.

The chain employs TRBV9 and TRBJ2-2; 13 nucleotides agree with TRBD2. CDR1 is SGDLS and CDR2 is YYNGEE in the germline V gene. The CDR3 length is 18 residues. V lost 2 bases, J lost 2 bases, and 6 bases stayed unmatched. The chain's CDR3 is CASSVGGLAGLNTGELFF. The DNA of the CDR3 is TGTGCCAGCAGCGTTGGGGGACTAGCGGGGTTAAACACCGGGGAGCTGTTTTTT.

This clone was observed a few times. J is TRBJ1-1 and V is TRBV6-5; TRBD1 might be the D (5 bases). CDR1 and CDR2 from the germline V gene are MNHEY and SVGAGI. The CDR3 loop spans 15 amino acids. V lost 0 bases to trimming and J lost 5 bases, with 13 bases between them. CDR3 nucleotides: TGTGCCAGCAGTTACTCGGGGGGGGGATTGACTGAAGCTTTCTTT. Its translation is CASSYSGGGLTEAFF.

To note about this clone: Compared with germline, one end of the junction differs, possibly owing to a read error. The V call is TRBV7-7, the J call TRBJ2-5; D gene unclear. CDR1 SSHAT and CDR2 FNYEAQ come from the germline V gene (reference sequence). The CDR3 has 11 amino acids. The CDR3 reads CASSPGETQYF. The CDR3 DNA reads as TGTGCTAGCAGCCCCGGTGAGACCCAGTACTTC.

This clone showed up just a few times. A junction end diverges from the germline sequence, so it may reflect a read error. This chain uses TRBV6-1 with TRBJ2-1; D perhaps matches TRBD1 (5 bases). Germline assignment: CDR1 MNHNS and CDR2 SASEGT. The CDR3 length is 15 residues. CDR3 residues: CASTEGAGAGDEQFF. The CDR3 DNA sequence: TGTGCCAGCACTGAAGGGGCAGGCGCCGGCGATGAGCAGTTCTTC.

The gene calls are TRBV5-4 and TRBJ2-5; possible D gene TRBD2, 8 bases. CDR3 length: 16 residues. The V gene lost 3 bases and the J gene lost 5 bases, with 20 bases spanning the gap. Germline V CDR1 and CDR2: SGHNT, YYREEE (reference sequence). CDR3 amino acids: CASSWKQGTREETQYF. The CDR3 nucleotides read TGTGCCAGCAGCTGGAAACAGGGGACTAGAGAGGAGACCCAGTACTTC. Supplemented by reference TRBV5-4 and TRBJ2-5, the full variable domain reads ETGVTQSPTHLIKTRGQQVTLRCSSQSGHNTVSWYQQALGQGPQFIFQYYREEENGRGNFPPRFSGLQFPNYSSELNVNALELDDSALYLCASSWKQGTREETQYFGPGTRLLVL.

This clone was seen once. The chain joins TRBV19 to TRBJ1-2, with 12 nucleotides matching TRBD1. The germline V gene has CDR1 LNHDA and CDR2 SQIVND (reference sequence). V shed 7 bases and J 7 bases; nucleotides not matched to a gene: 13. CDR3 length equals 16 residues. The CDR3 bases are TGTGCCAGTACAAGGGAGACCGGGACAGGGGGCTTTGGCTACACCTTC. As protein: CASTRETGTGGFGYTF.

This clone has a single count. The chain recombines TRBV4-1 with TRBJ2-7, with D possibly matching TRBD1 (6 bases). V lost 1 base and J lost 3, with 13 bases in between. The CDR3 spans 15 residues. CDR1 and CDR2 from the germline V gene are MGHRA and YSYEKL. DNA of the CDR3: TGCGCCAGCAGCCAAGCACAGGGTGGGGGCTACGAGCAGTACTTC. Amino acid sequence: CASSQAQGGGYEQYF.

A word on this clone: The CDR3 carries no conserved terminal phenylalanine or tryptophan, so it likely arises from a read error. DNA of the CDR3: TGCAGCGTCACAGGGAACACTGAAGCTTTCGTT. Its translation: CSVTGNTEAFV. The V gene is TRBV29-1, the J gene TRBJ1-1, with D perhaps TRBD1 (5 bases). Germline V lookup: CDR1 SQVTM, CDR2 ANQGSEA. The CDR3 covers 11 residues. Trimming left V 6 bases short and J 1 base short, with 6 bases between.

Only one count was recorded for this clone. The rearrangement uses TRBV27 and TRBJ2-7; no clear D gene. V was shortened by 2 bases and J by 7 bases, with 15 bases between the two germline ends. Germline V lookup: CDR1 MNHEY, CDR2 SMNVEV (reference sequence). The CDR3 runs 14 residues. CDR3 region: CASSLDPTSREQYF. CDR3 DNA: TGTGCCAGCAGTTTAGATCCTACGAGTCGGGAGCAGTACTTC.